What follows are 23 T cell receptor beta chains derived from one specimen sequenced in a study of T cell clonotyping in hematopoietic cell transplantation. The assay was immunoSEQ multiplex PCR, and TCRdb's table has in-frame clones only and misses some. The repertoire holds about 69,000 clones, with about 93% as singletons. Input material: peripheral blood mononuclear cells. These receptors all come from a man between 45 and 60 years old in good health. Some clones in this sample may be carry-over from other donors' samples.

The CDR3: CASSSWDTQYF. The CDR3 DNA sequence: TGTGCCAGCAGCTCATGGGATACGCAGTATTTT. V usage is TRBV5-6 and J usage is TRBJ2-3; D gene ambiguous. This CDR3 spans 11 amino acids. In germline, CDR1 is SGHDT, CDR2 YYEEEE. The V end was cut by 3 bases, the J end by 6 bases, with 5 bases between. The variable domain in full, completed from reference TRBV5-6 and TRBJ2-3, reads DAGVTQSPTHLIKTRGQQVTLRCSPKSGHDTVSWYQQALGQGPQFIFQYYEEEERQRGNFPDRFSGHQFPNYSSELNVNALLLGDSALYLCASSSWDTQYFGPGTRLTVL.

The genes are TRBV6-1 and TRBJ2-7; 7 bases line up with TRBD1. After removal of 4 bases from V and 3 bases from J, the junction contained 6 bases not matched to a gene. The CDR3 is 14 amino acids. Germline values: CDR1 MNHNS, CDR2 SASEGT. The CDR3 coding sequence is TGTGCCAGCAGTGCCGACAGGGTGGACTACGAGCAGTACTTC. It codes for CASSADRVDYEQYF.

The chain joins TRBV19 to TRBJ1-5, with D hard to call. The germline gives CDR1 LNHDA, CDR2 SQIVND (reference sequence). V lost 8 bases and J 0 bases, leaving 11 bases between the germline ends. This CDR3 region has 14 residues. CDR3 protein: CASQWTDSNQPQHF. The CDR3 nucleotides are TGTGCCAGTCAATGGACGGATAGCAATCAGCCCCAGCATTTT.

This chain connects TRBV14 to TRBJ1-2; perhaps TRBD1 as D (5 bases). Germline-derived CDR1 and CDR2 are SGHDN and FVKESK. There are 15 residues in the CDR3. V was cut by 1 base and J by 6 bases, with 15 bases left in between. CDR3: CASSQVGSWDDGYTF. DNA of the CDR3: TGTGCCAGCAGCCAAGTAGGATCTTGGGACGATGGCTACACCTTC.

Comments on this clone: The junction shows a germline mismatch at one end, possibly a read error. V gene TRBV2 combines with J gene TRBJ2-4; D gene ambiguous. Germline CDR1 is SNHLY and CDR2 is FYNNEI. CDR3 length: 13 residues. The CDR3 DNA follows: TGTGCCAGCAGTGAAGGCCCAGATCCCGAACAGTGCTTC. This codes for CASSEGPDPEQCF.

The chain is built from TRBV11-3 and TRBJ2-3; tentatively, D is TRBD1 (5 bases). The CDR3 consists of 16 residues. Germline V gene data show CDR1 as SGHNT and CDR2 as YENEEA. The V end was cut by 3 bases, the J end by 1 base, with 14 bases between. The CDR3 nucleotides read TGTGCCAGCAGCTTCCAAACGACGACAGGCACAGATACGCAGTATTTT. It translates to CASSFQTTTGTDTQYF.

The chain recombines TRBV11-3 with TRBJ1-1; TRBD1 matches 7 bases. V lost 3 bases to trimming and J lost 8 bases; unmatched junction nucleotides: 3. Germline assignment: CDR1 SGHNT and CDR2 YENEEA. The CDR3 covers 12 residues. The CDR3 spells CASSFTTGEAFF. The DNA for the CDR3 is TGTGCCAGCAGCTTCACGACAGGGGAAGCTTTCTTT.

The CDR3 loop is CAWLLTDTQYF. CDR3 bases: TGTGCCTGGCTACTCACAGATACGCAGTATTTT. The chain has TRBV30 and TRBJ2-3; D call uncertain. Germline CDR1 is GTSNPN and CDR2 is SVGIG (reference sequence). Trimming stripped 5 bases from V and 2 bases from J, with 5 bases between. The CDR3 runs to 11 residues.

The genes are TRBV5-1 and TRBJ2-3; 9 positions agree with TRBD1. The CDR3 runs to 16 residues. The germline V gene has CDR1 SGHRS and CDR2 YFSETQ. V shed 0 bases and J 2 bases; nucleotides not matched to a gene: 4. CDR3 sequence: CASSLVGTGYTDTQYF. CDR3 DNA: TGCGCCAGCAGCTTGGTTGGGACAGGGTACACAGATACGCAGTATTTT.

The rearrangement joins TRBV29-1 to TRBJ1-5; TRBD1 agrees at 11 bases. Germline CDR1 is SQVTM and CDR2 is ANQGSEA. V dropped 4 bases and J dropped 6; count of bases not matched to a gene: 5. The CDR3 has 14 residues. In DNA form, the CDR3 reads TGCAGCGTTGCCGGGACAGGGGGGACTCAGCCCCAGCATTTT. This encodes CSVAGTGGTQPQHF.

The CDR3 DNA follows: TGTGCCAGCAGTTTAGGGGACATACGGGGAGCTTTCTTT. Residues: CASSLGDIRGAFF. The V gene is TRBV28, the J gene TRBJ1-1; tentatively, D is TRBD1 (6 bases). Per germline, CDR1 MDHEN and CDR2 SYDVKM. There are 13 residues in the CDR3. V lost 2 bases, J lost 10 bases, and 14 bases lay in between.

The V and J genes are TRBV2 and TRBJ1-5; possibly TRBD1 for D (5 bases). This CDR3 spans 14 amino acids. Trimming left V 9 bases short and J 5 bases short, with 17 bases between. Looked up from germline, CDR1 is SNHLY and CDR2 is FYNNEI. The CDR3 DNA reads TGTGCCAGGTCGAATGAGGGGAGCGATCAGCCCCAGCATTTT. This translates into CARSNEGSDQPQHF.

CDR3: CSVGWTGAYGYTF. CDR3 in DNA: TGCAGCGTTGGATGGACAGGGGCCTATGGCTACACCTTC. The rearrangement uses TRBV29-1 and TRBJ1-2; 9 nucleotides align to TRBD1. The junction had 4 bases not matched to a gene; V was cut back by 4 bases and J by 4 bases. The CDR3 has 13 residues. The V gene's germline CDR1 is SQVTM and CDR2 ANQGSEA.

J is TRBJ1-6 and V is TRBV1; TRBD1, as called in the table, went unchecked against the DNA. TRBV1 is described as a pseudogene. The CDR3 runs to 16 residues. The CDR3 DNA is TGCACCAGCAGCCAAATTTGGGGGCGCGTAAATTCACCCCTCCACTTT. Its translation: CTSSQIWGRVNSPLHF.

The J gene is TRBJ2-3, the V gene TRBV5-1, with TRBD2 matching over 7 bases. J was trimmed by 0 bases and V by 0 bases; bases with no gene match: 4. This CDR3 region has 16 residues. Germline CDR1 reads SGHRS; CDR2 reads YFSETQ. For the CDR3, the DNA is TGCGCCAGCAGCTTGGATGCTAGCGGTAGCACAGATACGCAGTATTTT. Translating gives CASSLDASGSTDTQYF.

The DNA for the CDR3 is TGTGCCGGGGGCGGGGTGAACACCGGGGAGCTGTTTTTT. Protein sequence: CAGGGVNTGELFF. V and J are TRBV28 and TRBJ2-2; the D call may be TRBD1 or TRBD2 (6 bases each). CDR1 and CDR2 from the germline V gene are MDHEN and SYDVKM. The CDR3 runs 13 residues. V shed 11 bases and J shed 1 base, with 11 bases lying between them.

V gene TRBV2 combines with J gene TRBJ2-2, with 8 bases aligning to TRBD2. Germline CDR1 reads SNHLY; CDR2 reads FYNNEI. Trimming removed 6 bases from V and 3 bases from J; junction bases left unmatched: 6. CDR3 length equals 15 residues. The CDR3 loop is CASSREGKDTGELFF. In DNA form, the CDR3 reads TGTGCCAGCAGCCGGGAGGGAAAGGACACCGGGGAGCTGTTTTTT.

V gene TRBV30 combines with J gene TRBJ1-1, with a possible D match to TRBD1 (5 bases). The CDR3 is 11 residues long. From germline, CDR1 is GTSNPN and CDR2 SVGIG (reference sequence). Trimming cost V 3 bases and J 7 bases, with 9 bases left between them. CDR3 DNA: TGTGCCTGGAGGAGGACATATGAAGCTTTCTTT. It yields the protein CAWRRTYEAFF.

V gene TRBV4-3 combines with J gene TRBJ2-7, with D possibly being TRBD2 (5 bases). V lost 3 bases and J lost 1, with 13 bases in between. Looked up from germline, CDR1 is LGHNA and CDR2 is YSLEER. The CDR3 extends over 15 amino acids. CDR3 region: CASSHSVTKSYEQYF. CDR3 in DNA: TGCGCCAGCAGCCATTCCGTGACTAAGTCCTACGAGCAGTACTTC.

This clone came up once. This chain connects TRBV2 to TRBJ1-4; 8 nucleotides agree with TRBD1. The CDR3 covers 15 residues. Germline CDR1 reads SNHLY; CDR2 reads FYNNEI. The trim removed 3 bases at V and 7 bases at J, leaving 7 bases unmatched. The CDR3 bases are TGTGCCAGCAGTGACGGGACAGGACCAAGTGAAAAACTGTTTTTT. Its translation: CASSDGTGPSEKLFF.

This sequence joins TRBV4-3 and TRBJ2-2; a possible D gene is TRBD1 (5 bases). In germline, CDR1 is LGHNA, CDR2 YSLEER. V was pared by 0 bases and J by 7 bases, with 12 bases between. This CDR3 spans 15 amino acids. DNA of the CDR3: TGCGCCAGCAGCCAAGATGAAGGGGTGGTCGGGGAGCTGTTTTTT. Residues: CASSQDEGVVGELFF.

The chain employs TRBV29-1 and TRBJ2-7; 9 bases map to TRBD1. With 5 bases clipped from V and 0 bases from J, the junction kept 11 bases outside the gene matches. Germline CDR1 is SQVTM and CDR2 is ANQGSEA. The CDR3 has 16 residues. CDR3 sequence (DNA): TGCAGCGTTAGTGACAGGGGGTCTAAGAGCTCCTACGAGCAGTACTTC. Translated: CSVSDRGSKSSYEQYF.

The V gene is TRBV7-2, the J gene TRBJ1-1; TRBD1 is a possible D gene (5 bases). Germline V lookup: CDR1 SGHTA, CDR2 FQGNSA. The germline V and J ends were trimmed by 0 bases and 0 bases, with 11 bases remaining between them. The CDR3 consists of 16 residues. The CDR3 reads CASSLAGTVMNTEAFF. The CDR3 DNA is TGTGCCAGCAGCTTAGCGGGGACGGTGATGAACACTGAAGCTTTCTTT.